The 21 T cell receptor beta chains below come from one sample, sequenced in a study of T cell responses to AZD1222 COVID-19 vaccine (dated by TCRdb to about 2021). The time point label, read with the paper, signifies: baseline before first vaccination. To prepare the library, the immunoSEQ multiplex PCR assay was applied. In its TCRdb copy, this immuneACCESS table keeps in-frame sequences only and misses some clones. Where compared with another copy, unresolved V genes explain less than half of these, and the others have no known cause. The sample table lists about 140,000 clones, 88% of them with a count of one. 3% to 4.5% of the sample comes from the top ten. The sample was peripheral blood, taken on day 0 of AZD1222 vaccination. All receptors derive from an adult in good health.

The V and J genes are TRBV10-3 and TRBJ2-7; perhaps TRBD1 as D (5 bases). CDR3 size: 15 residues. V was clipped by 0 bases and J by 1 base, with 10 bases between them. CDR1 and CDR2 from the germline V gene are ENHRY and SYGVKD. The CDR3 here is CAISESPQGSYEQYF. CDR3 coding DNA: TGTGCCATCAGTGAGTCCCCCCAGGGTTCCTACGAGCAGTACTTC.

CDR3 sequence: CASSQEGGNQPQHF. DNA of the CDR3: TGTGCCAGCAGCCAAGAGGGGGGCAATCAGCCCCAGCATTTT. V is TRBV3-1 (or the pseudogene TRBV3-2) and J is TRBJ1-5; D perhaps matches TRBD1 (5 bases). The V gene lost 0 bases and the J gene lost 2 bases, with 5 bases spanning the gap. CDR3 length: 14 amino acids. The germline V gene encodes CDR1 LGHDT and CDR2 YNNKEL (reference sequence).

The gene calls are TRBV4-3 and TRBJ1-1, with a weak D call TRBD1 (5 bases). The CDR3 consists of 13 residues. The V gene lost 4 bases and the J gene lost 2 bases, with 8 bases spanning the gap. Germline V lookup: CDR1 LGHNA, CDR2 YSLEER. CDR3 residues: CASSPRENTEAFF. DNA for the CDR3: TGCGCCAGCAGCCCCAGGGAAAACACTGAAGCTTTCTTT.

The rearrangement uses TRBV4-3 and TRBJ2-3; perhaps D is TRBD1 or TRBD2 (6 bases each). The CDR3 contains 17 residues. Looked up from germline, CDR1 is LGHNA and CDR2 is YSLEER. Trimming left V 1 base short and J 6 bases short, with 20 bases between. DNA of the CDR3: TGCGCCAGCAGCCAAGCTTGGGAAGGGGGGACATGGGATACGCAGTATTTT. Its protein product is CASSQAWEGGTWDTQYF.

The chain couples TRBV6-2 or TRBV6-3 to TRBJ2-3, with 12 bases lining up with TRBD2. Looked up from germline, CDR1 is MNHEY and CDR2 is SVGEGT. V lost 2 bases to trimming and J lost 0 bases; unmatched junction nucleotides: 9. The CDR3 has 19 residues. In DNA, the CDR3 is TGTGCCAGCAGTTACGGAGTACTAGCGGGGGGCCTTAGCACAGATACGCAGTATTTT. Its translation: CASSYGVLAGGLSTDTQYF.

The rearrangement links TRBV6-5 to TRBJ2-1; D is unresolved. The ends were cut back, 4 bases at V and 6 bases at J, with 4 bases in the middle. This CDR3 is built from 11 residues. Per germline, CDR1 MNHEY and CDR2 SVGAGI. CDR3 coding DNA: TGTGCCAGCAGTTCGGGCAATGAGCAGTTCTTC. Translation: CASSSGNEQFF.

The chain employs TRBV28 and TRBJ2-7; 8 bases are a match to TRBD1. The V gene's germline CDR1 is MDHEN and CDR2 SYDVKM. The length of the CDR3 is 15 residues. V was pared by 5 bases and J by 3 bases, with 9 bases of the junction left unmatched. In DNA, the CDR3 is TGTGCCAGCAGTCCCATCGGGACAGGAAGCTACGAGCAGTACTTC. Protein product: CASSPIGTGSYEQYF. The variable domain in full, completed from reference TRBV28 and TRBJ2-7, reads DVKVTQSSRYLVKRTGEKVFLECVQDMDHENMFWYRQDPGLGLRLIYFSYDVKMKEKGDIPEGYSVSREKKERFSLILESASTNQTSMYLCASSPIGTGSYEQYFGPGTRLTVT.

The rearrangement joins TRBV11-2 to TRBJ1-1, with 7 bases identical to TRBD1. Germline CDR1 reads SGHAT; CDR2 reads FQNNGV. This CDR3 is built from 15 residues. Trimming at V came to 3 bases and at J to 3 bases, leaving 7 bases not matched to a gene. The CDR3 here is CASSFITGVDTEAFF. CDR3 nucleotides: TGTGCCAGCAGCTTCATAACAGGGGTGGACACTGAAGCTTTCTTT.

The chain recombines TRBV7-3 with TRBJ1-1; D gene ambiguous. The CDR3 is 13 residues long. The germline V gene encodes CDR1 SGHTA and CDR2 FQGTGA. V was pared by 8 bases and J by 2 bases, with 12 bases between. As DNA, the CDR3 is TGTGCCAGCTCCCCTGGTGGAAACACTGAAGCTTTCTTT. It specifies CASSPGGNTEAFF.

This chain uses TRBV5-4 with TRBJ1-2, with D uncertain. In germline, CDR1 is SGHNT, CDR2 YYREEE (reference sequence). There are 15 residues in the CDR3. Trimming pared 1 base from V and 5 bases from J, leaving 15 bases between. The CDR3 region is CASSLLAGRDYGYTF. For the CDR3, the DNA is TGTGCCAGCAGCTTGTTGGCAGGACGGGATTATGGCTACACCTTC. The full variable domain, in which reference TRBV5-4 and TRBJ1-2 provide the parts outside the CDR3, is ETGVTQSPTHLIKTRGQQVTLRCSSQSGHNTVSWYQQALGQGPQFIFQYYREEENGRGNFPPRFSGLQFPNYSSELNVNALELDDSALYLCASSLLAGRDYGYTFGSGTRLTVV.

This clone was picked up one time. V and J are TRBV29-1 and TRBJ2-1; the D gene is possibly TRBD2 (6 bases). The V end was cut by 8 bases, the J end by 0 bases, with 11 bases between. CDR3 length equals 13 residues. The germline gives CDR1 SQVTM, CDR2 ANQGSEA. The CDR3 bases are TGCAGCTCTCGGGGGAGCTCCTACAATGAGCAGTTCTTC. This translates into CSSRGSSYNEQFF.

This clone showed up just a few times. This chain links TRBV27 with TRBJ2-6; 10 nucleotides agree with TRBD1. Germline V gene sequence: CDR1 MNHEY, CDR2 SMNVEV (reference sequence). This CDR3 is 20 amino acids long. J gave up 2 bases and V 2 bases, and 12 bases lay outside the gene matches. CDR3 nucleotide sequence: TGTGCCAGCAGTTTAAGGACAGGGACAGGGGTTTCTACTGGGGCCAACGTCCTGACTTTC. It yields the protein CASSLRTGTGVSTGANVLTF.

This clone was seen a few times. The rearrangement uses TRBV19 and TRBJ1-6, with 8 bases identical to TRBD1. The CDR3 spans 16 residues. V trimming: 6 bases; J trimming: 5 bases; junction bases outside the gene matches: 9. In germline, CDR1 is LNHDA, CDR2 SQIVND (reference sequence). CDR3 residues: CASSLGQGANNSPLHF. Here the CDR3 DNA reads TGTGCCAGTAGCCTGGGGCAGGGGGCGAATAATTCACCCCTCCACTTT. Full variable domain (missing parts from reference TRBV19 and TRBJ1-6): DGGITQSPKYLFRKEGQNVTLSCEQNLNHDAMYWYRQDPGQGLRLIYYSQIVNDFQKGDIAEGYSVSREKKESFPLTVTSAQKNPTAFYLCASSLGQGANNSPLHFGNGTRLTVT.

This clone was detected only once. The chain joins TRBV12-3 or TRBV12-4 to TRBJ1-1; 7 bases are shared with TRBD1. With V trimmed by 2 bases and J by 10 bases, 7 bases remained unmatched. The CDR3 consists of 13 residues. The CDR3 is CASSLTGVSGAFF. DNA for the CDR3: TGTGCCAGCAGTTTAACAGGGGTCTCTGGAGCTTTCTTT.

The chain combines TRBV5-1 with TRBJ2-3, with D maybe TRBD1 (7 bases). CDR3 length equals 16 residues. Looked up from germline, CDR1 is SGHRS and CDR2 is YFSETQ. V shed 0 bases and J shed 3 bases, with 14 bases lying between them. The CDR3 loop is CASSLARDSKTDTQYF. CDR3 coding DNA: TGCGCCAGCAGCTTGGCGCGGGACAGTAAAACAGATACGCAGTATTTT.

The V call is TRBV19, the J call TRBJ1-4, with 7 nucleotides matching TRBD1. The V segment lost 5 bases and the J segment 5 bases; nucleotides outside the gene matches: 14. Germline V CDR1 and CDR2: LNHDA, SQIVND (reference sequence). This CDR3 comprises 17 residues. This CDR3 is CASSSPSLPGGNEKLFF. The CDR3 region has the DNA TGTGCCAGTAGTTCTCCCTCCCTTCCAGGGGGGAATGAAAAACTGTTTTTT.

The CDR3 coding sequence is TGCGCCAGCAGCCCGGGGGACTACAATGAGCAGTTCTTC. Translation: CASSPGDYNEQFF. The gene calls are TRBV5-1 and TRBJ2-1; a possible D gene is TRBD2 (6 bases). Germline CDR1 SGHRS, CDR2 YFSETQ. V was trimmed by 4 bases and J by 3 bases, leaving 8 bases between them. This CDR3 spans 13 amino acids.

The V and J genes are TRBV11-2 and TRBJ2-2; 9 bases fit TRBD2. Germline V CDR1 and CDR2: SGHAT, FQNNGV. This CDR3 is built from 15 residues. Trimming at V came to 2 bases and at J to 9 bases, leaving 7 bases not matched to a gene. The CDR3 bases are TGTGCCAGCAGCTTACAACTAGCGGGCATTTGGGAGCTGTTTTTT. Its translation is CASSLQLAGIWELFF.

The chain's CDR3 is CASSLYGSSTDTQYF. CDR3 DNA: TGCGCCAGCAGCTTGTACGGGTCTAGCACAGATACGCAGTATTTT. This chain joins TRBV5-1 and TRBJ2-3, with D uncertain. The length of the CDR3 is 15 residues. The ends were cut back, 1 base at V and 0 bases at J, with 9 bases in the middle. CDR1 SGHRS and CDR2 YFSETQ come from the germline V gene.

The chain has TRBV28 and TRBJ2-5; 7 bases map to TRBD1. The junction had 4 bases not matched to a gene; V was cut back by 9 bases and J by 3 bases. This CDR3 comprises 12 residues. From germline, CDR1 is MDHEN and CDR2 SYDVKM. The CDR3 DNA reads as TGTGCCAGTCAGACAGGGAAAGAGACCCAGTACTTC. Translation: CASQTGKETQYF.

V usage is TRBV6-2 or TRBV6-3 and J usage is TRBJ1-1; 10 bases are a match to TRBD1. V shed 2 bases, J shed 1 base, and the junction held 4 bases outside the gene matches. The CDR3 is 16 residues long. The germline V gene has CDR1 MNHEY and CDR2 SVGEGT. The CDR3 spells CASSYTRQGANTEAFF. The CDR3 DNA is TGTGCCAGCAGTTACACGCGACAGGGGGCGAACACTGAAGCTTTCTTT.